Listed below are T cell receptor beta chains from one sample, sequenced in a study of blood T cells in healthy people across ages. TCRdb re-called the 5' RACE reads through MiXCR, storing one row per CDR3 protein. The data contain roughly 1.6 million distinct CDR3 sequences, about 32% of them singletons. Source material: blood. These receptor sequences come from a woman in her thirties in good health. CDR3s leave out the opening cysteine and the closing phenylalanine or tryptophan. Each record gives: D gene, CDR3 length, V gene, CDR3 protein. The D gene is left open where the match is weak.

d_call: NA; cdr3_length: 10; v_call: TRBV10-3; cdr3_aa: AIREANYGYT
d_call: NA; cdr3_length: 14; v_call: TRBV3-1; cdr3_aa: ASSQEGAPWGETQY
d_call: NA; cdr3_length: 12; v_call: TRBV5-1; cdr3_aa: AGSLVGIQETQY
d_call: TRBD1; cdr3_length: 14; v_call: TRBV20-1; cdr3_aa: SARADRAIGGNGYT
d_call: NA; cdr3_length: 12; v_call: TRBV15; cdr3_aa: ATSRVTGHSPLH
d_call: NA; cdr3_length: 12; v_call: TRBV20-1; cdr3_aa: SASGPDSNQPQH
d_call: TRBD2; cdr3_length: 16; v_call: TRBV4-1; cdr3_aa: ASSQGPLISGRTYEQY
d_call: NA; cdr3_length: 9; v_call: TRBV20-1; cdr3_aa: SANGANEQF
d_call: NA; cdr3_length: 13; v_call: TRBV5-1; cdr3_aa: ASSSRDVGTDTQY
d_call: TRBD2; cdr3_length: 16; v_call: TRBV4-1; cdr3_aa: ASSQDLGLAVSYNEQF
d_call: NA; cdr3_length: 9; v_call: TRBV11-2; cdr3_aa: ASRGPKTQY
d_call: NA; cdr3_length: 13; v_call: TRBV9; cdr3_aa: ASSSRDTRTDAQY
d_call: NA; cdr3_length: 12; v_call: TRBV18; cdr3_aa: ASSPQEETYGYT
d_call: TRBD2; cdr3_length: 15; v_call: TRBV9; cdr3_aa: ASSVDSSGWGKNIQY
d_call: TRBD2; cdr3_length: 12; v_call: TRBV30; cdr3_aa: AWISGGGNFEQF
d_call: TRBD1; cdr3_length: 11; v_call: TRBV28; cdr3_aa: ASRRGQNYEQY
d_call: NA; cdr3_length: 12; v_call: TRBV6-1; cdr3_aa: ASIHQGGPYEQY
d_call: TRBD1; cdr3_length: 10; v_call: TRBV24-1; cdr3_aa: ATGTGYNEQF
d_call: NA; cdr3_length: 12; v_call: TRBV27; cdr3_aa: ASSLRPPRHEQF
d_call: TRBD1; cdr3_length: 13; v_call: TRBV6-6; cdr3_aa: ASSHRDRGNQPQH
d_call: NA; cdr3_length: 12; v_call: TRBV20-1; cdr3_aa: SARGPGDNQPQH
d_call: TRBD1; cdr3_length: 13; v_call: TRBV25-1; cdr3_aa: ASSEVGTGNYGYT
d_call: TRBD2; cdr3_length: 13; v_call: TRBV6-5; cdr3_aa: ASRTSGRTADTQY
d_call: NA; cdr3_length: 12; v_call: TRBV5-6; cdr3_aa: ASSFDRATDTQY
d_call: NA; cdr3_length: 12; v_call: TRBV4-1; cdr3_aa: ASSPLRGVTEQF
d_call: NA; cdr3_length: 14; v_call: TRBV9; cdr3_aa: ASSVGGRRNTGELF
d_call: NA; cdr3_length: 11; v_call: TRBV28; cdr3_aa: ASSGSGPYGYT
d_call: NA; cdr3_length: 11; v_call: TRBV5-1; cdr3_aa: ASSEGNNYEQY
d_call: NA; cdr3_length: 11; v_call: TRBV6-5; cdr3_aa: ASRIGRNQPQH
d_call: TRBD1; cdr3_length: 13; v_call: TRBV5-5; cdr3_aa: ASSPGTDPNTEAF
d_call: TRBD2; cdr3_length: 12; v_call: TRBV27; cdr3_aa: ASSPGGAPYEQY
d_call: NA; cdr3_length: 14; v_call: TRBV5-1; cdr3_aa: ASSLRGGSRDAEAF
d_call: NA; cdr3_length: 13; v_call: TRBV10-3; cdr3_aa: AISNPSGAVGELF
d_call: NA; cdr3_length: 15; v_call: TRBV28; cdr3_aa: ASSTLYGGVSTDTQY
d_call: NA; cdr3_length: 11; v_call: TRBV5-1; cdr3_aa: ASSLEGADEQF
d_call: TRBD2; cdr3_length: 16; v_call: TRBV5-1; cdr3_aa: ASSLSLAGGGRTDTQY
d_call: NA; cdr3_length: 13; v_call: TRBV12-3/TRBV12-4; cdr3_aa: ASSLSTVMVDEQF
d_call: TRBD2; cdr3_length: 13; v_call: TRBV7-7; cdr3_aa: ASSLNPSGQETQY
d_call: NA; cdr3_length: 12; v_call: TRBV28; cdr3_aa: ASRAMVGHYEQY
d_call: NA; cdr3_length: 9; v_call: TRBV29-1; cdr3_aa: SAHQRGELF
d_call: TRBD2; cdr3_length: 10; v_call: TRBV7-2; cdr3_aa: ASRPGLDEQF